This entry is about one T cell receptor (beta chain). Its antigen is unknown. The sample belongs to a study of CD8+ T cells in alopecia areata. Noted treatment: oral pan-JAK inhibitor, 5-10 mg twice daily. Alopecia areata patients gave lesional scalp punch biopsies and peripheral blood samples. The CDR3 is 15 residues long. CDR1 and CDR2 from the germline V gene are SGHVS and FQNEAQ. Trimming took off 5 bases at V and 5 bases at J, with 18 bases between the two ends. Reverse transcribed after extraction, RNA yielded cDNA as the sequencing template. TCRdb's copy holds only in-frame clones and misses some; the assay was immunoSEQ multiplex PCR. This table has around 300,000 clones, about three fifths appearing once. Study observations and caveats: Sequencing of scalp tissue also captures the resident alphabeta T cells of normal skin.

The chain has TRBV7-8 and TRBJ2-5, with D perhaps matching TRBD2 (7 bases). This TCR derives from a human donor with alopecia areata. Sequenced here: CD4+ T cells sorted from blood, sampled at roughly week 53, from a patient treated with tofacitinib. CDR3 amino acids: CASSLRPGRGETQYF. The DNA of the CDR3 is TGTGCCAGCAGCCTACGACCAGGGAGGGGGGAGACCCAGTACTTC.